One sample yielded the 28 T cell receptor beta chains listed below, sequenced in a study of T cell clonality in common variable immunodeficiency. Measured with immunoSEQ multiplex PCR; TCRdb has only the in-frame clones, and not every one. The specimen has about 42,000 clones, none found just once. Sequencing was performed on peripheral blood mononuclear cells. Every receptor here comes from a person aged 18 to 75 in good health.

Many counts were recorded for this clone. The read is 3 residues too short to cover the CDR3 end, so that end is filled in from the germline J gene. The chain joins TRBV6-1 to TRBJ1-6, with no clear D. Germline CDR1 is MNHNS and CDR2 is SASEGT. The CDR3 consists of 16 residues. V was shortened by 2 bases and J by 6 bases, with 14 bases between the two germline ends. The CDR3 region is CASSETRPRINSPLHF. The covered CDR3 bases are TGTGCCAGCAGTGAAACCCGTCCCAGGATTAATTCACCC.

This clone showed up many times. The part of the CDR3 DNA that was read is TGCGCCAGCAGTGGACAATTAGATCGGACTAGCGATGAG. Translation: CASSGQLDRTSDE. The CDR3 as a whole reads CASSGQLDRTSDEQFF. The J gene is TRBJ2-1, the V gene TRBV10-1; 9 bases line up with TRBD2. The read ends 3 residues shy of where the CDR3 ends; the end is completed using the germline J gene. The germline V gene encodes CDR1 WNHNN and CDR2 SYGVQD (reference sequence). V lost 4 bases to trimming and J lost 8 bases; unmatched junction nucleotides: 12. The CDR3 consists of 16 residues.

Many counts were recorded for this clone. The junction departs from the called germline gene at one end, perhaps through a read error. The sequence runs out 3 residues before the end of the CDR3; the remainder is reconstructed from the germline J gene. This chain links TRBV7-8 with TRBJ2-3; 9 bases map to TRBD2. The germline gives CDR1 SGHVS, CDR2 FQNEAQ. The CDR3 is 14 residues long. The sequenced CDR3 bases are TGTGCCAGCAGCTTAGGGGGACTAGCAGAGACG. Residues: CASSLGGLAET. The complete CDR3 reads CASSLGGLAETQYF.

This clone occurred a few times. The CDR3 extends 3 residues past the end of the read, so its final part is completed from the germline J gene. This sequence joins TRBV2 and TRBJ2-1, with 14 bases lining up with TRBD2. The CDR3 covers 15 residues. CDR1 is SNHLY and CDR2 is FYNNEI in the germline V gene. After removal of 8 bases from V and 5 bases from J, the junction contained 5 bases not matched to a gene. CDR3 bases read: TGTGCCAGCTCATGGACTAGCGGGGGGAACAATGAG. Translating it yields CASSWTSGGNNE. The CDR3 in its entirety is CASSWTSGGNNEQFF.

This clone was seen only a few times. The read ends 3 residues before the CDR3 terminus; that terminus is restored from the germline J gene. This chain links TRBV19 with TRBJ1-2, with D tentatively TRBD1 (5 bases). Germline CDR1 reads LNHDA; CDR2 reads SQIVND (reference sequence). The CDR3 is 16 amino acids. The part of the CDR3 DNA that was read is TGTGCCAGTAGTTCTGGGACTTTCCGCTCCTACAATGAC. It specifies CASSSGTFRSYND. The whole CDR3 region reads CASSSGTFRSYNDYTF. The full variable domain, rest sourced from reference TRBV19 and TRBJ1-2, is DGGITQSPKYLFRKEGQNVTLSCEQNLNHDAMYWYRQDPGQGLRLIYYSQIVNDFQKGDIAEGYSVSREKKESFPLTVTSAQKNPTAFYLCASSSGTFRSYNDYTFGSGTRLTVV.

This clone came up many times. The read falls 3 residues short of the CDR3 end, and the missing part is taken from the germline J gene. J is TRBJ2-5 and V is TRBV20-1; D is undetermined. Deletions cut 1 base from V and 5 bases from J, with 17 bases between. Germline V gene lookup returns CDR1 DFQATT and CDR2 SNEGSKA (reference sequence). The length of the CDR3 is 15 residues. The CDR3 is CSARAQVSVRETQYF. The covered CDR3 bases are TGCAGTGCTAGAGCTCAAGTCAGCGTTCGGGAGACC.

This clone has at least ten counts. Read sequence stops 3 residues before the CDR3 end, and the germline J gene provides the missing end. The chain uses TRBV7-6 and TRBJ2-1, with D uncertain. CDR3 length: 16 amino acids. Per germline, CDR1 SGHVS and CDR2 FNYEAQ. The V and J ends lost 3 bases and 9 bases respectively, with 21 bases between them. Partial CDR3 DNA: TGTGCCAGCAGCTTCTCCGGTCACGAGATTAATGTTGAG. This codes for CASSFSGHEINVE. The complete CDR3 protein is CASSFSGHEINVEQFF.

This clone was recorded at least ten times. The CDR3 region is CSARDSGQYNEQFF. CDR3 bases read: TGCAGTGCTAGAGACTCGGGACAATACAATGAG. This chain connects TRBV20-1 to TRBJ2-1, with D possibly TRBD1 on 6 matching bases. The read finishes 3 residues shy of the CDR3 end, and the germline J gene is used to complete it. CDR3 length: 14 amino acids. The V end lost 0 bases, the J end lost 4 bases, and 10 bases lay between the germline ends. Germline-derived CDR1 and CDR2 are DFQATT and SNEGSKA (reference sequence).

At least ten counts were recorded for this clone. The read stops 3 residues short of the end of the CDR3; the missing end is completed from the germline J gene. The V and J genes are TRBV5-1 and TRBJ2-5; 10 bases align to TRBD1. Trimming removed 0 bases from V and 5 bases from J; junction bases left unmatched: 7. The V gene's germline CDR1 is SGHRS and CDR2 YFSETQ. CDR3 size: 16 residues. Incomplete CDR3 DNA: TGCGCCAGCAGCTTGGGCGGGACAGGGGTCCGTGAGACC. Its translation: CASSLGGTGVRET. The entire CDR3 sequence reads CASSLGGTGVRETQYF.

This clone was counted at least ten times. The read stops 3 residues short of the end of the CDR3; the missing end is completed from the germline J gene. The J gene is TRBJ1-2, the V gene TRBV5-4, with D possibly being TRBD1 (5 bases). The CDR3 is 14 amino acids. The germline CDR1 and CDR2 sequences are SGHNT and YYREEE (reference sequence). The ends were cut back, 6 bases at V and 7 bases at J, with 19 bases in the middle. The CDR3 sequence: CASNSAGVWRGYTF. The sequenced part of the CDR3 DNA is TGTGCCAGCAACTCCGCGGGGGTATGGCGTGGC.

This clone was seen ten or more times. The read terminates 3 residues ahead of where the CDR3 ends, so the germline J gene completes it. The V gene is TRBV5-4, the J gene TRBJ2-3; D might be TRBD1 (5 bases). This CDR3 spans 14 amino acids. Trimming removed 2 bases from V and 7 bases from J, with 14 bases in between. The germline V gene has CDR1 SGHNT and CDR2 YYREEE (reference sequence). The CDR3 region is CASSFIDSPHTQYF. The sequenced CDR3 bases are TGTGCCAGCAGCTTTATCGACAGCCCCCATACG.

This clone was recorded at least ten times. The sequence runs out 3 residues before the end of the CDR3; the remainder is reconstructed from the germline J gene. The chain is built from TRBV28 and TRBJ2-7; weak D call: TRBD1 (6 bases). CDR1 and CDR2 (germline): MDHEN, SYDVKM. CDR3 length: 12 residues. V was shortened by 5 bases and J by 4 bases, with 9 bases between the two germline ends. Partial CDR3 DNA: TGTGCCAGCAGTCAACAGGGATACGAG. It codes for CASSQQGYE. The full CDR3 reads CASSQQGYEQYF.

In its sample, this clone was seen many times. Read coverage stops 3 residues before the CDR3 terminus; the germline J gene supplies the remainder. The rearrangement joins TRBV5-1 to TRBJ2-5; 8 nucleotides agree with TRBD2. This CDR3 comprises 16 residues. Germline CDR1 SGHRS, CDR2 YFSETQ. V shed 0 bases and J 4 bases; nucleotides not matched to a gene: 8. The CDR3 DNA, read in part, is TGCGCCAGCAGCTTGGAAGGCGGGAGGACTAGAGAGACC. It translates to CASSLEGGRTRET. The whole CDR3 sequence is CASSLEGGRTRETQYF.

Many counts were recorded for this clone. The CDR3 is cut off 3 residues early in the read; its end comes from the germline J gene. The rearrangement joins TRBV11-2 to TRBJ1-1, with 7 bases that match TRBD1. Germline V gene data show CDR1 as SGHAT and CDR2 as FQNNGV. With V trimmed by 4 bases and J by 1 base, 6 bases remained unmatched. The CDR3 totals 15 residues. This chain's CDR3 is CASSYRGTENTEAFF. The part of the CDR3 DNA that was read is TGTGCCAGCAGCTACCGAGGGACAGAGAACACTGAA.

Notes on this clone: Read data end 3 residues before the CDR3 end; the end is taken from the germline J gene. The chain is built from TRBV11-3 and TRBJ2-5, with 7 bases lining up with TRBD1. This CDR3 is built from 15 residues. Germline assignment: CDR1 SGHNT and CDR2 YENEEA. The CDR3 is CASRCAGTEGETQYF. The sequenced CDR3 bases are TGTGCAAGTCGCTGTGCCGGGACAGAGGGGGAGACC.

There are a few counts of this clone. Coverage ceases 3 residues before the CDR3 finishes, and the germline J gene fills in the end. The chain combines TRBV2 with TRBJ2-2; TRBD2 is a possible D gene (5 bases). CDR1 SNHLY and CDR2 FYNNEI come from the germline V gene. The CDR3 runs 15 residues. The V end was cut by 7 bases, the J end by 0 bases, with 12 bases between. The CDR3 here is CASTRSGSNTGELFF. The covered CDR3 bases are TGTGCCAGCACTCGAAGCGGATCGAACACCGGGGAG.

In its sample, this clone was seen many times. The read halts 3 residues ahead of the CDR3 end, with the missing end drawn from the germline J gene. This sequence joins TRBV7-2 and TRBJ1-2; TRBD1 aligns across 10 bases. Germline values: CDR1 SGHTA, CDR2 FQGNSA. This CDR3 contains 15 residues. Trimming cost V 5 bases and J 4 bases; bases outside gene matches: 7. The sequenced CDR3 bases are TGTGCCAGCAGCGGCCGGGACAGGGGTAGCTATGGC. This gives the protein CASSGRDRGSYG. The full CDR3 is CASSGRDRGSYGYTF.

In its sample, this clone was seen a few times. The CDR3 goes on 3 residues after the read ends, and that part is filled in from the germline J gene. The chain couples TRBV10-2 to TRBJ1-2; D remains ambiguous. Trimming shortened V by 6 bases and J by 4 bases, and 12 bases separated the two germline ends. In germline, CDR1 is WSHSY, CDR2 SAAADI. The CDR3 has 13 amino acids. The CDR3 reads CASRPDKGYGYTF. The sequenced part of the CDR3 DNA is TGCGCCAGCAGACCCGACAAGGGCTATGGC.

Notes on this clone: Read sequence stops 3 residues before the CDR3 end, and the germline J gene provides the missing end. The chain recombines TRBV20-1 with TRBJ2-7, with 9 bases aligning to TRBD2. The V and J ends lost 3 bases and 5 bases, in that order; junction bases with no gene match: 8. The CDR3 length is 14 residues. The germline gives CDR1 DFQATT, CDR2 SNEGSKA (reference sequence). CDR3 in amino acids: CSASRVSGSDEQYF. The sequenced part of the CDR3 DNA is TGCAGTGCTAGCCGGGTTAGCGGGAGCGACGAG.

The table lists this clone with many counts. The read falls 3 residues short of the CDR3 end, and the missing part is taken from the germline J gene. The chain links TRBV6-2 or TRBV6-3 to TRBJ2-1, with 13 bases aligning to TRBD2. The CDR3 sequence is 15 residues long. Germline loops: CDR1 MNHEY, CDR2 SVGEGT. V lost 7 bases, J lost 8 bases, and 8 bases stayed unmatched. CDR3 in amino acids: CASTPGLAGKYEQFF. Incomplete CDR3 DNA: TGTGCCAGCACCCCGGGACTAGCGGGAAAGTATGAG.

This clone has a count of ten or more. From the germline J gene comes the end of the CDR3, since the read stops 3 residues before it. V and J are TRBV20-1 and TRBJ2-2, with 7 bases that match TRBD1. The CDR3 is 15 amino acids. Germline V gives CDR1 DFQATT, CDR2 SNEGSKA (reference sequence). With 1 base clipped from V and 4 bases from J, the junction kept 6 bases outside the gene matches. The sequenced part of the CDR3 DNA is TGCAGTGCTAGAGCCAGGGGGTCGAGCACCGGGGAG. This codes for CSARARGSSTGE. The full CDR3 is CSARARGSSTGELFF.

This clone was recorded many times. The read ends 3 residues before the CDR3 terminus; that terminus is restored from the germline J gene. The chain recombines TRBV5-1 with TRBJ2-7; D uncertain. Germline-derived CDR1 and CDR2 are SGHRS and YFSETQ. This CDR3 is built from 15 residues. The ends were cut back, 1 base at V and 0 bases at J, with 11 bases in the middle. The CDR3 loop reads CASSLLGGSSYEQYF. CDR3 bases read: TGCGCCAGCAGCTTGCTTGGTGGCAGCTCCTACGAG.

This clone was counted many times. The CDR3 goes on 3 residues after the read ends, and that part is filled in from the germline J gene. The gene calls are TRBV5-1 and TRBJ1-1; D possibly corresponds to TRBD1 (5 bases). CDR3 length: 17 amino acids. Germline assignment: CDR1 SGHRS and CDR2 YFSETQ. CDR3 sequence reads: CASSREGIGSGGSGAFF. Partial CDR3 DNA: TGCGCCAGCAGCAGAGAGGGGATAGGGTCTGGGGGTAGCGGA.

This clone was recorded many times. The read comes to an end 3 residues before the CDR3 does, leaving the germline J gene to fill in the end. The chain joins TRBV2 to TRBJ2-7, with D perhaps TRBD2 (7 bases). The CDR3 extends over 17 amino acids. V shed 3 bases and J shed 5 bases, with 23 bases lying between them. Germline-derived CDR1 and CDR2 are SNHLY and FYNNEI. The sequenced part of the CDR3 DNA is TGTGCCAGCAGTGATTACGCGGGAGTAAGGGGGTTCAACGAG. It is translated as CASSDYAGVRGFNE. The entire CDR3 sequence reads CASSDYAGVRGFNEQYF.

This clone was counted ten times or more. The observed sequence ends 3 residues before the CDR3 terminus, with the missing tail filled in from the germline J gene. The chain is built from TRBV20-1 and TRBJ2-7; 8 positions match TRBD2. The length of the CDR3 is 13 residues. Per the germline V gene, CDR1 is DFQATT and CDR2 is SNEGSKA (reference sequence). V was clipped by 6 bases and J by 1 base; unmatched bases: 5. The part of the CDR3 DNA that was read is TGCAGTGCGAAGGCGGGAGGTTCCTACGAG. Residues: CSAKAGGSYE. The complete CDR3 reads CSAKAGGSYEQYF.

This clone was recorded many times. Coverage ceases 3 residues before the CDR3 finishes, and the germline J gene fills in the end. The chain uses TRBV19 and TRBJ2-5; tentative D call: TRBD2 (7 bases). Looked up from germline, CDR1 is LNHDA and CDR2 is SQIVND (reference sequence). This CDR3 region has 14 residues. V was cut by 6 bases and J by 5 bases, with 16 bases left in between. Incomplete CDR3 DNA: TGTGCCAGTAGCCCGCAGGGGAGGGGCGAGACC. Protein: CASSPQGRGET. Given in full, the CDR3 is CASSPQGRGETQYF.

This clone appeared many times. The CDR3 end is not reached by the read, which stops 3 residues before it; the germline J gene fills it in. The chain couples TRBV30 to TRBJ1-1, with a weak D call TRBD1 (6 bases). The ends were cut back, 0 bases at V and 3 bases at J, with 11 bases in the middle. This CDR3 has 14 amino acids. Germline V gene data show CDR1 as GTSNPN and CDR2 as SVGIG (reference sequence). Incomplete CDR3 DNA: TGTGCCTGGAGTGTTCGTCCAGGGGACACTGAA. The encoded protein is CAWSVRPGDTE. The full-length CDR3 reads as CAWSVRPGDTEAFF. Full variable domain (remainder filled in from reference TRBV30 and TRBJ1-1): SQTIHQWPATLVQPVGSPLSLECTVEGTSNPNLYWYRQAAGRGLQLLFYSVGIGQISSEVPQNLSASRPQDRQFILSSKKLLLSDSGFYLCAWSVRPGDTEAFFGQGTRLTVV.

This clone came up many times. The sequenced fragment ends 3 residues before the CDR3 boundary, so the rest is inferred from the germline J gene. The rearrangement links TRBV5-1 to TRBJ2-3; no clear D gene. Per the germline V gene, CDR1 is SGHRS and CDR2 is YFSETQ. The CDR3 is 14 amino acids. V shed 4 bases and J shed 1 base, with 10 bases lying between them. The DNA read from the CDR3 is TGCGCCAGCAGCCCTGCGCTAGGCACAGATACG. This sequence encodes CASSPALGTDT. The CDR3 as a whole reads CASSPALGTDTQYF.